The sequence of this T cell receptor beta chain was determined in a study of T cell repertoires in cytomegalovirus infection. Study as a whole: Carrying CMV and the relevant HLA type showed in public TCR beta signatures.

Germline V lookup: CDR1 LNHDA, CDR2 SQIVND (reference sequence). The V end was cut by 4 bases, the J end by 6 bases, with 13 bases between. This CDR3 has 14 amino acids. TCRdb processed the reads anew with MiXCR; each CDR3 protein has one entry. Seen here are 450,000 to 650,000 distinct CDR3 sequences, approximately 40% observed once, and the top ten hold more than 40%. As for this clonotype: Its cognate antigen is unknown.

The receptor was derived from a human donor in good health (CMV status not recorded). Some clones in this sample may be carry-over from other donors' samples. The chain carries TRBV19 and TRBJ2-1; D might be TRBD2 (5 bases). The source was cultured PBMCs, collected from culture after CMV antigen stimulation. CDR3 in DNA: TGTGCCAGTAGTACCTCCCCAACTAGCAATGAGCAGTTCTTC. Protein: CASSTSPTSNEQFF.